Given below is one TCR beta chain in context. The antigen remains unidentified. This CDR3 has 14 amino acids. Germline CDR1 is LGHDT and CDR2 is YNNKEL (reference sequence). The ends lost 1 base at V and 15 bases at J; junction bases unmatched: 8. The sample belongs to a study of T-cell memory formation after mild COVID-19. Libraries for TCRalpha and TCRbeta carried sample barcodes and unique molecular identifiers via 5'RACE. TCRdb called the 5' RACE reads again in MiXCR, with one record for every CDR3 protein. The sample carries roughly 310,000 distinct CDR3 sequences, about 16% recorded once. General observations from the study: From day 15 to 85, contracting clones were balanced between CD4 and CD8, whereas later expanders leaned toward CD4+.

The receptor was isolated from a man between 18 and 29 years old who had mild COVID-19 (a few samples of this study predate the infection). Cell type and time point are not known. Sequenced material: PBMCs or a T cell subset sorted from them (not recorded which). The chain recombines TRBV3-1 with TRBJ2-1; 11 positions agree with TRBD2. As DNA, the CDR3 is TGTGCCAGCAGCCAAGTTGGTAGCGGGGGGGCCGGGTTCTTC. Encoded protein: CASSQVGSGGAGFF.